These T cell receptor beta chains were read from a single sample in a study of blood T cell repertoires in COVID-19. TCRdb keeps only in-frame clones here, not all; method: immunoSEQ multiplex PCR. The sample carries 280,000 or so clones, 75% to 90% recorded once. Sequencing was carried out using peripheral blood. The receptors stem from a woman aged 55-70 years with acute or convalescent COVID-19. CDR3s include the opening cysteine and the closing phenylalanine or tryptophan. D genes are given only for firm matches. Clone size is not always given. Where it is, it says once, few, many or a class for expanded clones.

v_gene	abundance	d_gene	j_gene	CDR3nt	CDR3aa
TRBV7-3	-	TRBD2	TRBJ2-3	TGTGCCAGCAGCTCGCCACTAGCGGGACGTGGAGATACGCAGTATTTT	CASSSPLAGRGDTQYF
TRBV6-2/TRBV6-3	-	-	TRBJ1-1	TGTGCCAGCAGTTACGTGGAGCTCTGGAACACTGAAGCTTTCTTT	CASSYVELWNTEAFF
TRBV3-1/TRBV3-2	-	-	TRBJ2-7	TGTGCCAGCAGCCCCGGCCGGGGAGGCGAGCAGTACTTC	CASSPGRGGEQYF
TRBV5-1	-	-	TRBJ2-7	TGCGCCAGCAGCTTGGCCGGAGGCGAGCAGTACTTC	CASSLAGGEQYF
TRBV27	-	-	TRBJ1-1	TGTGCCAGCAGTTTCGTCAGGGCCATGAACACTGAAGCTTTCTTT	CASSFVRAMNTEAFF
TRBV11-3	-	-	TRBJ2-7	TGTGCCAGCAGCTTAGGAGGGGCGGGGGAGCAGTACTTC	CASSLGGAGEQYF
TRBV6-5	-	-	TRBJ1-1	TGTGCCAGCAGTTACTCCCAGCCGGGTTGGGGGGTTGAAGCTTTCTTT	CASSYSQPGWGVEAFF
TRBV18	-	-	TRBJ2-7	TGTGCCAGCTCACCCTTATCAGCGGGTTCCTACGAGCAGTACTTC	CASSPLSAGSYEQYF
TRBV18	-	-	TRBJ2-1	TGTGCCAGCTCGCAAGCGGACAGAATAGCCTACAATGAGCAGTTCTTC	CASSQADRIAYNEQFF
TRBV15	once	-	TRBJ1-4	TGTGCCACCAGCAAGGGCAGGGCTGGGGAAAAACTGTTTTTT	CATSKGRAGEKLFF
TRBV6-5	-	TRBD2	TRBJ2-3	TGTGCCAGCAGTTACTCGGGCGGGGGTTCGATAAATACGCAGTATTTT	CASSYSGGGSINTQYF
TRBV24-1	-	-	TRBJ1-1	TGTGCCACCCAGGCGACAGTGAACACTGAAGCTTTCTTT	CATQATVNTEAFF
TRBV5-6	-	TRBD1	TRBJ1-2	TGTGCCAGCAGCTTGGGCCACAGGGGGATCTATGGCTACACCTTC	CASSLGHRGIYGYTF
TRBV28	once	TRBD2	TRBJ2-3	TGTGCCAGCAGTTCCCACGGCGGGGGGCGGGATACGCAGTATTTT	CASSSHGGGRDTQYF
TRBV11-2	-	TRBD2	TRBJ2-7	TGTGCCAGCAGCTCGGGGGGGTACGAGCAGTACTTC	CASSSGGYEQYF
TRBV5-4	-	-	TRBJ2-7	TGTGCCAGCAGCTTGGACTCGGTACTAGCTCTCACCTACGAGCAGTACTTC	CASSLDSVLALTYEQYF